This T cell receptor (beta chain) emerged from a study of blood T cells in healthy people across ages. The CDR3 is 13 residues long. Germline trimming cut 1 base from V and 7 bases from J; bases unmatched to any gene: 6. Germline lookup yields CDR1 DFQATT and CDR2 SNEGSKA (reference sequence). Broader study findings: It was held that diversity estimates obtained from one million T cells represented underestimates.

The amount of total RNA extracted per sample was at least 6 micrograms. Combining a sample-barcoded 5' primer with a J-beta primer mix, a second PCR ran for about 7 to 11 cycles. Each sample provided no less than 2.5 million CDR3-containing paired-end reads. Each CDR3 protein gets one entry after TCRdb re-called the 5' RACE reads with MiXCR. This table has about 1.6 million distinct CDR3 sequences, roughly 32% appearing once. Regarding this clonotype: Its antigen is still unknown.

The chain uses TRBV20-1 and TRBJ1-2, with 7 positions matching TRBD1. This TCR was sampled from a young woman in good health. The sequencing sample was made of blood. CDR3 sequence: CSARGRTGGGYTF. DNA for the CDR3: TGCAGTGCTAGAGGTCGGACAGGAGGTGGCTACACCTTC.